This passage covers 22 T cell receptor beta chains from one sample sequenced in a study of shared clonotypes between healthy human individuals. The data were produced by immunoSEQ multiplex PCR, yet TCRdb's version contains in-frame clones alone and is incomplete. The table lists about 2 million clones, 95% of them singletons. The sample comprised naive CD4+ T cells sorted from blood. Regarding subset: CD45RA+ positively selected. The source is a young man in good health.

The chain uses TRBV10-3 and TRBJ2-2; TRBD2 agrees at 9 bases. Germline V gene data show CDR1 as ENHRY and CDR2 as SYGVKD. This CDR3 spans 15 amino acids. Losses at the gene ends were 5 bases for V and 5 bases for J; bases not matched to a gene: 6. CDR3 nucleotides: TGTGCCATCAGTTGGGGACTAGCTTCTACCGGGGAGCTGTTTTTT. It is translated as CAISWGLASTGELFF.

The chain is built from TRBV10-2 and TRBJ2-7, with D possibly matching TRBD2 (6 bases). Germline CDR1 reads WSHSY; CDR2 reads SAAADI. This CDR3 is built from 13 residues. Trimming cost V 6 bases and J 6 bases, with 15 bases left between them. CDR3 in DNA: TGCGCCAGCAGGACTCTAGGACTAACCGAGCAGTACTTC. Encoded protein: CASRTLGLTEQYF.

About this clone itself: The identical CDR3 is also encoded by other nucleotide sequences in the sample. This chain uses TRBV28 with TRBJ2-7; D tentatively fits TRBD1 or TRBD2 (5 bases each). Germline assignment: CDR1 MDHEN and CDR2 SYDVKM. The CDR3 has 15 amino acids. Trimming pared 4 bases from V and 1 base from J, leaving 14 bases between. CDR3 residues: CASSSTGTGSYEQYF. The CDR3 bases are TGTGCCAGCAGTTCTACCGGGACGGGATCCTACGAGCAGTACTTC.

The sample holds one count of this clone. V is TRBV10-2 and J is TRBJ1-5, with D uncertain. The germline CDR1 and CDR2 sequences are WSHSY and SAAADI. V was pared by 6 bases and J by 4 bases, with 10 bases between. This CDR3 region has 13 residues. This chain's CDR3 is CASSHGRNQPQHF. CDR3 DNA sequence: TGCGCCAGCAGCCACGGCCGAAATCAGCCCCAGCATTTT.

This clone was counted a few times. This sequence joins TRBV30 and TRBJ2-1; the match to TRBD1 covers 11 bases. V lost 4 bases, J lost 7 bases, and 9 bases stayed unmatched. The V gene's germline CDR1 is GTSNPN and CDR2 SVGIG (reference sequence). This CDR3 comprises 15 residues. The CDR3 loop reads CAWTRRDRGKNEQFF. The DNA for the CDR3 is TGTGCCTGGACGAGACGGGACAGGGGGAAGAATGAGCAGTTCTTC.

V usage is TRBV5-1 and J usage is TRBJ1-2; D unresolved. Trimming took 2 bases from V and 8 from J, leaving 10 bases between them. The CDR3 runs to 12 residues. Germline CDR1 is SGHRS and CDR2 is YFSETQ. The CDR3: CASSFSDQGYTF. The CDR3 DNA follows: TGCGCCAGCAGCTTCTCAGACCAAGGCTACACCTTC.

On this clone: Other DNA variants within this sample encode the same CDR3. The rearrangement uses TRBV2 and TRBJ1-2; D may be TRBD1 (5 bases). Germline V lookup: CDR1 SNHLY, CDR2 FYNNEI. Trimming took 6 bases from V and 1 from J, leaving 9 bases between them. The CDR3 consists of 13 residues. Written as DNA, the CDR3 is TGTGCCAGCAGACGGGACGGTAACTATGGCTACACCTTC. The encoded protein is CASRRDGNYGYTF.

Note on this clone: Other DNA sequences from this sample encode an identical CDR3 as well. The V and J genes are TRBV9 and TRBJ2-7; possible D gene TRBD2, 6 bases. The CDR3 is 13 residues long. Germline V gene data show CDR1 as SGDLS and CDR2 as YYNGEE. The V gene lost 4 bases and the J gene lost 6 bases, with 14 bases spanning the gap. The DNA of the CDR3 is TGTGCCAGCAGCCCCCGGGGGTCCGGCGAGCAGTACTTC. Protein sequence: CASSPRGSGEQYF. Full variable domain (missing parts from reference TRBV9 and TRBJ2-7): DSGVTQTPKHLITATGQRVTLRCSPRSGDLSVYWYQQSLDQGLQFLIQYYNGEERAKGNILERFSAQQFPDLHSELNLSSLELGDSALYFCASSPRGSGEQYFGPGTRLTVT.

The chain combines TRBV5-1 with TRBJ1-1, with D perhaps matching TRBD1 (5 bases). V lost 4 bases and J 3 bases, leaving 19 bases between the germline ends. This CDR3 contains 16 residues. The germline gives CDR1 SGHRS, CDR2 YFSETQ. Here the CDR3 reads CASSIQGGRSYTEAFF. CDR3 DNA: TGCGCCAGCAGCATCCAGGGAGGGAGATCCTACACTGAAGCTTTCTTT.

The V call is TRBV7-2, the J call TRBJ2-5; a weak D match, TRBD2 (6 bases). Germline V gene sequence: CDR1 SGHTA, CDR2 FQGNSA. V lost 8 bases and J 2 bases, leaving 18 bases between the germline ends. This CDR3 comprises 15 residues. CDR3 nucleotide sequence: TGTGCCAGCGGTAGAGGAGGGCCTGGGCAAGAGACCCAGTACTTC. This translates into CASGRGGPGQETQYF. Looking up the rest from reference TRBV7-2 and TRBJ2-5 gives the full variable domain: GAGVSQSPSNKVTEKGKDVELRCDPISGHTALYWYRQSLGQGLEFLIYFQGNSAPDKSGLPSDRFSAERTGGSVSTLTIQRTQQEDSAVYLCASGRGGPGQETQYFGPGTRLLVL.

V gene TRBV2 combines with J gene TRBJ1-1, with TRBD1 matching 8 bases. The CDR3 has 18 amino acids. The ends lost 8 bases at V and 2 bases at J; junction bases unmatched: 19. The germline gives CDR1 SNHLY, CDR2 FYNNEI. Here the CDR3 reads CASGKPRGGQGENTEAFF. The CDR3 coding sequence is TGTGCCAGCGGAAAGCCTCGAGGAGGACAGGGTGAAAACACTGAAGCTTTCTTT.

This rearrangement joins TRBV2 to TRBJ2-3; 7 bases map to TRBD1. The germline CDR1 and CDR2 sequences are SNHLY and FYNNEI. V dropped 4 bases and J dropped 2; count of bases not matched to a gene: 6. CDR3 length equals 15 residues. The CDR3 is CASSVIQGFTDTQYF. The CDR3 coding sequence is TGTGCCAGCAGTGTGATACAGGGGTTCACAGATACGCAGTATTTT. Using reference TRBV2 and TRBJ2-3 for the parts outside the CDR3, the full variable domain is EPEVTQTPSHQVTQMGQEVILRCVPISNHLYFYWYRQILGQKVEFLVSFYNNEISEKSEIFDDQFSVERPDGSNFTLKIRSTKLEDSAMYFCASSVIQGFTDTQYFGPGTRLTVL.

This sequence joins TRBV30 and TRBJ2-3; the match to TRBD2 covers 9 bases. CDR3 length equals 14 residues. The trim removed 0 bases at V and 6 bases at J, leaving 4 bases unmatched. The germline CDR1 and CDR2 sequences are GTSNPN and SVGIG (reference sequence). CDR3 loop: CAWSVGAGGDTQYF. DNA for the CDR3: TGTGCCTGGAGTGTAGGAGCGGGAGGCGATACGCAGTATTTT.

This rearrangement joins TRBV6-5 to TRBJ2-7, with D possibly TRBD1 on 6 matching bases. Trimming removed 11 bases from V and 5 bases from J, with 19 bases in between. CDR1 is MNHEY and CDR2 is SVGAGI in the germline V gene. This CDR3 spans 13 amino acids. This CDR3 is CASKEQGTHEQYF. CDR3 nucleotide sequence: TGTGCCTCCAAAGAACAGGGTACCCACGAGCAGTACTTC.

CDR3 in amino acids: CASSPGGRQGPDQPQHF. CDR3 bases: TGTGCCAGCAGCCCAGGAGGGAGACAGGGTCCAGATCAGCCCCAGCATTTT. The chain carries TRBV28 and TRBJ1-5; 7 positions match TRBD1. CDR3 size: 17 residues. V was pared by 6 bases and J by 5 bases, with 16 bases of the junction left unmatched. CDR1 and CDR2 (germline): MDHEN, SYDVKM.

The V and J genes are TRBV6-1 and TRBJ1-1, with a tentative D call TRBD1 (5 bases). The V end lost 0 bases, the J end lost 4 bases, and 12 bases lay between the germline ends. The CDR3 consists of 15 residues. The germline gives CDR1 MNHNS, CDR2 SASEGT. The CDR3 DNA follows: TGTGCCAGCAGTGAAGCGGGACTCAGTAGCACTGAAGCTTTCTTT. As protein: CASSEAGLSSTEAFF.

The chain recombines TRBV7-2 with TRBJ1-2, with TRBD1 identical over 10 bases. Per germline, CDR1 SGHTA and CDR2 FQGNSA. This CDR3 is built from 14 residues. The V and J ends lost 5 bases and 3 bases, in that order; junction bases with no gene match: 3. The CDR3 reads CASSRTGGYYGYTF. In DNA form, the CDR3 reads TGTGCCAGCAGCCGGACAGGGGGTTACTATGGCTACACCTTC.

The chain is built from TRBV18 and TRBJ1-1; TRBD1 matches at 10 bases. The CDR3 contains 15 residues. J was trimmed by 5 bases and V by 5 bases; bases with no gene match: 8. Germline-derived CDR1 and CDR2 are KGHSH and LQKENI. The CDR3 coding sequence is TGTGCCAGCTCAGAGACAGGGGGCATCAGTACTGAAGCTTTCTTT. This sequence encodes CASSETGGISTEAFF.

V and J are TRBV2 and TRBJ2-2; 7 bases match TRBD1. The germline V gene encodes CDR1 SNHLY and CDR2 FYNNEI. The length of the CDR3 is 14 residues. J lost 3 bases, V lost 5 bases, and 3 bases had no gene match. The CDR3 sequence is CASSPGTDTGELFF. CDR3 coding DNA: TGTGCCAGCAGTCCCGGGACAGACACCGGGGAGCTGTTTTTT.

The chain joins TRBV21-1 to TRBJ1-2. TRBV21-1 is tagged as a pseudogene. This CDR3 region has 14 residues. CDR3 DNA: TGTGCCAGCAGTTTTGGGGACCCCGTATATGGCTACACCTTC. Protein: CASSFGDPVYGYTF.

The J gene is TRBJ1-1, the V gene TRBV18, with TRBD1 matching over 8 bases. Germline assignment: CDR1 KGHSH and CDR2 LQKENI. The CDR3 length is 14 residues. V trimming: 5 bases; J trimming: 4 bases; junction bases outside the gene matches: 6. CDR3 nucleotides: TGTGCCAGCTCAGCTACAGGGGGATCCACTGAAGCTTTCTTT. It yields the protein CASSATGGSTEAFF. The variable domain in full, with the rest retrieved from reference TRBV18 and TRBJ1-1, is NAGVMQNPRHLVRRRGQEARLRCSPMKGHSHVYWYRQLPEEGLKFMVYLQKENIIDESGMPKERFSAEFPKEGPSILRIQQVVRGDSAAYFCASSATGGSTEAFFGQGTRLTVV.

The chain employs TRBV6-5 and TRBJ2-1; D may be TRBD1 or TRBD2 (5 bases each). Germline V gives CDR1 MNHEY, CDR2 SVGAGI. V lost 2 bases to trimming and J lost 9 bases, with 17 bases between them. This CDR3 region has 15 residues. In DNA form, the CDR3 reads TGTGCCAGCAGTTACCGGGGAGCGATTGGGGGTGAGCAGTTCTTC. Translated, it gives CASSYRGAIGGEQFF.